The 18 T cell receptor beta chains reported below all come from one sample, sequenced in a study of T cell repertoires in cytomegalovirus infection. One entry per CDR3 protein, called by TCRdb with MiXCR from the reads. Among approximately 170,000 distinct CDR3 sequences, under 15% were seen once, and the ten largest hold 25% to 30%. Sequenced material: PBMCs. The receptor source for this set is a human donor in good health (CMV status not recorded). Some clones in this sample may be carry-over from other donors' samples.

The rearrangement joins TRBV19 to TRBJ2-1; TRBD2 agrees at 8 bases. With 4 bases clipped from V and 1 base from J, the junction kept 9 bases outside the gene matches. Germline V gene sequence: CDR1 LNHDA, CDR2 SQIVND (reference sequence). This CDR3 has 17 residues. The CDR3 is CASSTGVAGSSYNEQFF. In DNA, the CDR3 is TGTGCCAGTAGTACCGGAGTAGCGGGATCTTCCTACAATGAGCAGTTCTTC.

This clonotype was found a few times. V gene TRBV28 combines with J gene TRBJ2-2, with TRBD1 as a possible D gene (6 bases). From germline, CDR1 is MDHEN and CDR2 SYDVKM. Trimming cost V 5 bases and J 6 bases, with 13 bases left between them. The CDR3 is made up of 14 amino acids. In DNA, the CDR3 is TGTGCCAGCAGTCTCGGGACAAGCCCCGGGGAGCTGTTTTTT. Its translation: CASSLGTSPGELFF.

This clonotype was observed many times. The V gene is TRBV5-6, the J gene TRBJ2-2, with TRBD1 matching 7 bases. The CDR3 is 14 amino acids. After removal of 5 bases from V and 10 bases from J, the junction contained 11 bases not matched to a gene. CDR1 SGHDT and CDR2 YYEEEE come from the germline V gene. The CDR3 spells CASSSGTAVLELFF. CDR3 coding DNA: TGTGCCAGCAGTTCCGGGACAGCCGTGTTGGAGCTGTTTTTT. The whole variable domain, remainder taken from reference TRBV5-6 and TRBJ2-2, is DAGVTQSPTHLIKTRGQQVTLRCSPKSGHDTVSWYQQALGQGPQFIFQYYEEEERQRGNFPDRFSGHQFPNYSSELNVNALLLGDSALYLCASSSGTAVLELFFGEGSRLTVL.

In this sample, this clonotype turned up many times. J is TRBJ2-3 and V is TRBV12-3 or TRBV12-4; either TRBD1 or TRBD2 may supply D (5 bases each). The CDR3 has 14 amino acids. V dropped 5 bases and J dropped 8 bases, with 17 bases sitting between them. The CDR3 loop is CASSTSWDGSTQYF. The CDR3 DNA reads TGTGCCAGCAGTACTTCTTGGGACGGTTCTACGCAGTATTTT.

This clonotype appeared many times. V usage is TRBV12-5 and J usage is TRBJ1-1; TRBD1 agrees at 7 bases. Germline CDR1 is LGHNT and CDR2 is FRNRAP. J was trimmed by 4 bases and V by 5 bases; bases with no gene match: 7. The CDR3 is 14 residues long. The chain's CDR3 is CASGPNRGGTEAFF. CDR3 nucleotides: TGTGCTAGTGGTCCCAACAGGGGAGGCACTGAAGCTTTCTTT. Together with reference TRBV12-5 and TRBJ1-1, the CDR3 gives the full variable domain: DARVTQTPRHKVTEMGQEVTMRCQPILGHNTVFWYRQTMMQGLELLAYFRNRAPLDDSGMPKDRFSAEMPDATLATLKIQPSEPRDSAVYFCASGPNRGGTEAFFGQGTRLTVV.

Regarding this clonotype: This is likely a read error, given that the CDR3 carries no conserved phenylalanine or tryptophan at its end. It is unclear where the CDR3 begins or ends on the DNA, so no DNA is shown, and the CDR3 is as TCRdb lists it. The rearrangement uses TRBV5-6 and TRBJ2-5. The CDR3 comprises 15 residues, both ends counted. Germline assignment: CDR1 SGHDT and CDR2 YYEEEE. The chain's CDR3 is CASSLPTSGQETQCY.

This clonotype was picked up many times. The chain has TRBV7-2 and TRBJ1-2; possible D gene TRBD1, 5 bases. The V and J ends lost 3 bases and 7 bases respectively, with 12 bases between them. Germline V gene data show CDR1 as SGHTA and CDR2 as FQGNSA. This CDR3 region has 13 residues. The CDR3 DNA follows: TGTGCCAGCAGCTTCTGGGACCCCCCTGGCTACACCTTC. Its protein product is CASSFWDPPGYTF.

In this sample, this clonotype turned up many times. V gene TRBV6-2 or TRBV6-3 combines with J gene TRBJ2-1, with no clear D. Looked up from germline, CDR1 is MNHEY and CDR2 is SVGEGT. The CDR3 has 11 residues. Trimming removed 4 bases at V and 9 bases at J, with 7 bases between. CDR3: CASSFYSEQFF. The CDR3 region has the DNA TGTGCCAGCAGTTTTTATAGTGAGCAGTTCTTC.

This clonotype has a count of ten or more. The chain recombines TRBV7-6 with TRBJ2-3; 11 bases map to TRBD2. The germline CDR1 and CDR2 sequences are SGHVS and FNYEAQ. This CDR3 region has 14 residues. Trimming at V came to 7 bases and at J to 5 bases, leaving 5 bases not matched to a gene. This chain's CDR3 is CASTLSGREDTQYF. The CDR3 DNA is TGTGCCAGCACTCTTAGCGGGAGGGAAGATACGCAGTATTTT.

This chain connects TRBV6-2 or TRBV6-3 to TRBJ2-7; the match to TRBD1 covers 7 bases. The germline V gene has CDR1 MNHEY and CDR2 SVGEGT. There are 15 residues in the CDR3. V gave up 6 bases and J gave up 0 bases; unmatched junction bases: 8. CDR3 DNA: TGTGCCAGCAGAACGACAGGGATCAGCTCCTACGAGCAGTACTTC. Translation gives CASRTTGISSYEQYF.

This clonotype was observed at least ten times. The chain links TRBV12-3 or TRBV12-4 to TRBJ1-1; D ambiguous. Trimming left V 5 bases short and J 4 bases short, with 23 bases between. The CDR3 runs 17 residues. The CDR3 loop reads CASSLNLLEGQATEAFF. The CDR3 nucleotides read TGTGCCAGCAGTCTAAACCTCTTAGAGGGCCAGGCCACTGAAGCTTTCTTT.

The chain uses TRBV6-2 or TRBV6-3 and TRBJ2-7, with D perhaps matching TRBD2 (6 bases). Trimming pared 2 bases from V and 4 bases from J, leaving 15 bases between. The V gene's germline CDR1 is MNHEY and CDR2 SVGEGT. The CDR3 is 15 amino acids. The CDR3 nucleotides read TGTGCCAGCAGTTACACTTCCGGGAGCCTATACGAGCAGTACTTC. Its translation is CASSYTSGSLYEQYF.

This clonotype turned up a few times. The chain links TRBV5-1 to TRBJ2-3, with D tentatively TRBD1 (6 bases). The ends were cut back, 3 bases at V and 5 bases at J, with 19 bases in the middle. Germline V gene lookup returns CDR1 SGHRS and CDR2 YFSETQ. The CDR3 consists of 16 residues. CDR3 in amino acids: CASSSELQGAGDTQYF. For the CDR3, the DNA is TGCGCCAGCAGCTCGGAATTACAGGGTGCGGGAGATACGCAGTATTTT.

The chain combines TRBV6-1 with TRBJ2-5; D is unresolved. The CDR3 contains 12 residues. Germline V gives CDR1 MNHNS, CDR2 SASEGT. V was pared by 6 bases and J by 5 bases, with 10 bases between. The CDR3 reads CASSRSAETQYF. The CDR3 DNA follows: TGTGCCAGCAGCCGGAGCGCCGAGACCCAGTACTTC.

V gene TRBV27 combines with J gene TRBJ2-1, with 13 positions matching TRBD2. CDR3 length: 15 amino acids. With 5 bases clipped from V and 7 bases from J, the junction kept 5 bases outside the gene matches. Germline loops: CDR1 MNHEY, CDR2 SMNVEV (reference sequence). CDR3 residues: CASSPGLAGVNEQFF. DNA for the CDR3: TGTGCCAGCAGTCCAGGACTAGCGGGAGTAAATGAGCAGTTCTTC.

In this sample, this clonotype turned up a few times. The chain carries TRBV29-1 and TRBJ1-1; weak D call: TRBD1 (6 bases). Germline CDR1 is SQVTM and CDR2 is ANQGSEA. This CDR3 has 12 amino acids. V shed 4 bases and J shed 6 bases, with 12 bases lying between them. CDR3 sequence: CSVGGRVAEAFF. DNA for the CDR3: TGCAGCGTTGGGGGGCGTGTGGCTGAAGCTTTCTTT.

The V call is TRBV19, the J call TRBJ2-1, with 8 bases that match TRBD2. CDR1 LNHDA and CDR2 SQIVND come from the germline V gene (reference sequence). This CDR3 comprises 15 residues. After removal of 1 base from V and 2 bases from J, the junction contained 1 base not matched to a gene. CDR3 nucleotides: TGTGCCAGTAGTATAGGCGGGAGGCCCTACAATGAGCAGTTCTTC. It yields the protein CASSIGGRPYNEQFF.

This clonotype was seen more than once but under ten times. The chain is built from TRBV29-1 and TRBJ2-5; 7 bases align to TRBD1. This CDR3 is built from 16 residues. Germline CDR1 and CDR2: SQVTM and ANQGSEA. V lost 0 bases, J lost 5 bases, and 12 bases stayed unmatched. The CDR3 loop is CSVEDLRQGLWETQYF. The CDR3, as DNA: TGCAGCGTTGAAGATCTCAGACAGGGTCTGTGGGAGACCCAGTACTTC.